This T cell receptor beta chain emerged from a study of blood T cell repertoires in COVID-19 (dated by TCRdb to 2020 to 2022). Study-level background: Samples from collaborators originated in the United States, Italy and Spain and spanned both the acute and convalescent phases of COVID-19. The material from the prospective study consisted of cDNA or gDNA derived from T cells, B-cell-depleted T cells, or PBMCs. Deeply sampled blood TCRbeta repertoires from subjects exposed to, actively infected with, or recovered from COVID-19 were included in the dataset. The repertoires were released in a freely available public database meant as a resource for research on the immune response to SARS-CoV-2. Samples were obtained from the ongoing ImmuneRACE study (first 160 participants) and from over 1,000 subjects provided by 6 global collaborators. Nearly every sample came with metadata listing a de-identified subject ID, COVID-19 status, age in years and sex. Where available, HLA class I and class II types were obtained from metadata supplied by the sample provider rather than from assay-based typing.

Of note for this clone: It lacks a known antigen. No quality values exist for individual bases; no much larger clone is one base distant.

What the work shows at the level of the full study, not this receptor alone: How much clinical and demographic metadata was included differed by source and by participant, and the metadata was provided uncurated.

Samples from volunteer blood donors who had recovered from COVID-19 were contributed by a second Seattle source. Each collaborating institution followed its own protocols to collect whole blood in K2EDTA tubes. For TCRbeta analysis, collaborators shipped samples as frozen whole blood, isolated PBMCs, or DNA extracted from either of those sample types. TCRbeta CDR3 regions were amplified from genomic DNA using the immunoSEQ Assay, a bias-controlled multiplex PCR. In the original analysis: The number of nucleated cells in each sample was estimated by amplification of reference gene primers within the assay. To quantify the absolute abundance of each unique TCRbeta CDR3 rearrangement, sequence reads were collapsed and filtered. For each sample, productive Simpson clonality was calculated as the square root of Simpson's diversity index across productive rearrangements. TCRdb stores this immuneACCESS table with in-frame sequences only. Part of the clones is absent; in the studies checked, under half of the shortfall reflects unresolved V genes, and no reason is known for the rest. The DNA gave D and trimming, while V, J and clone size come from that table. Here the sample has approximately 210,000 clones; approximately 90% occur a single time. The top ten constitute 2% to 2.5% of the sample.

The sequenced material came from peripheral blood. This receptor was taken from a man between 25 and 39 years old who had recovered from COVID-19.

The CDR3 protein: CASSQDGLRGGAGRNYGYTF. At the DNA level, the sequence is TGTGCCAGCAGCCAAGACGGCCTCCGAGGGGGCGCAGGGAGAAACTATGGCTACACCTTC. The chain joins TRBV3-1 (or the pseudogene TRBV3-2) to TRBJ1-2, and TRBD1 aligns with 7 junction nucleotides. There are 20 amino acids in the CDR3, from cysteine to phenylalanine inclusive. Only CDR3 DNA is held: 60 bases, read in frame from base 1. For CDR1 and CDR2, the germline V gene (reference sequence) lists LGHDT and YNNKEL. The germline V and J ends show losses of 0 bases and 2 bases respectively, and no gene match explains 18 bases of the junction.